Presented here are 25 T cell receptor beta chains from one specimen sequenced in a study of blood T cell repertoires in COVID-19. TCRdb's table, derived via immunoSEQ multiplex PCR, lists solely in-frame clones and lacks some. The sample records about 220,000 clones, 65% to 85% being singletons. The sequenced sample consisted of peripheral blood. These receptors were collected from a woman aged 25 to 39 who had recovered from COVID-19.

This clone was recorded once. The rearrangement uses TRBV7-8 and TRBJ1-1; 11 positions match TRBD1. Germline V gives CDR1 SGHVS, CDR2 FQNEAQ. The CDR3 contains 15 residues. Trimming removed 5 bases from V and 10 bases from J; junction bases left unmatched: 12. The CDR3 protein is CASSPEVDRGRGAFF. Written as DNA, the CDR3 is TGTGCCAGCAGCCCAGAAGTGGACAGGGGGCGGGGAGCTTTCTTT.

This clone was counted a few times. This chain connects TRBV29-1 to TRBJ2-3; 10 bases fit TRBD2. This CDR3 contains 18 residues. The germline CDR1 and CDR2 sequences are SQVTM and ANQGSEA. V lost 0 bases to trimming and J lost 4 bases; unmatched junction nucleotides: 13. The CDR3 region is CSVEDGGEAGGLADTQYF. As DNA, the CDR3 is TGCAGCGTTGAAGACGGGGGAGAAGCGGGAGGGTTGGCAGATACGCAGTATTTT.

The chain combines TRBV28 with TRBJ1-5; D call uncertain. Germline CDR1 MDHEN, CDR2 SYDVKM. V was shortened by 7 bases and J by 3 bases, with 7 bases between the two germline ends. CDR3 length equals 12 residues. The CDR3 DNA reads TGTGCCAGCACCCCGGTCAATCAGCCCCAGCATTTT. Amino acid sequence: CASTPVNQPQHF.

J is TRBJ2-3 and V is TRBV10-1; 10 bases map to TRBD2. V shed 8 bases, J shed 1 base, and the junction held 6 bases outside the gene matches. CDR1 and CDR2 (germline): WNHNN, SYGVQD (reference sequence). The CDR3 consists of 15 residues. As DNA, the CDR3 is TGCGCCAGCTCCAGCCTAGCGGGAGGCACAGATACGCAGTATTTT. This codes for CASSSLAGGTDTQYF.

The chain has TRBV7-2 and TRBJ2-7; the D is unclear. This CDR3 comprises 15 residues. V dropped 0 bases and J dropped 4 bases, with 13 bases sitting between them. In germline, CDR1 is SGHTA, CDR2 FQGNSA. The CDR3 DNA reads as TGTGCCAGCAGCTTAGCAGCAAGGAGTGATTACGAGCAGTACTTC. Translated, it gives CASSLAARSDYEQYF.

J is TRBJ2-7 and V is TRBV9, with TRBD1 identical over 7 bases. The V gene's germline CDR1 is SGDLS and CDR2 YYNGEE. CDR3 size: 16 residues. J was trimmed by 3 bases and V by 0 bases; bases with no gene match: 9. The CDR3 nucleotides are TGTGCCAGCAGCGTAGGACAGGGATTCACAGGCTACGAGCAGTACTTC. It translates to CASSVGQGFTGYEQYF.

V gene TRBV5-1 combines with J gene TRBJ2-6; D is possibly TRBD2 (5 bases). The CDR3 covers 18 residues. CDR1 and CDR2 from the germline V gene are SGHRS and YFSETQ. With 1 base removed from V and 0 bases from J, the gap between germline ends came to 14 bases. The CDR3 here is CASSLLVARRSGANVLTF. The CDR3 region has the DNA TGCGCCAGCAGCTTGCTGGTAGCGCGCCGCTCTGGGGCCAACGTCCTGACTTTC.

The chain has TRBV11-2 and TRBJ1-6; no clear D. V was pared by 4 bases and J by 0 bases, with 7 bases between. The CDR3 contains 15 residues. Germline assignment: CDR1 SGHAT and CDR2 FQNNGV. The CDR3 reads CASSSTVSYNSPLHF. CDR3 nucleotide sequence: TGTGCCAGCAGCTCAACAGTCTCCTATAATTCACCCCTCCACTTT.

This chain uses TRBV6-5 with TRBJ1-1; D not certain. V lost 7 bases, J lost 1 base, and 4 bases lay in between. CDR3 length: 11 amino acids. The V gene's germline CDR1 is MNHEY and CDR2 SVGAGI. The CDR3 spells CASTGNTEAFF. CDR3 nucleotides: TGTGCCAGCACCGGGAACACTGAAGCTTTCTTT.

V and J are TRBV28 and TRBJ2-3; maybe TRBD1 (7 bases). The CDR3 totals 15 residues. Per germline, CDR1 MDHEN and CDR2 SYDVKM. V shed 4 bases and J shed 0 bases, with 11 bases lying between them. The CDR3 sequence is CASSWTGGSTDTQYF. CDR3 bases: TGTGCCAGCAGTTGGACAGGAGGGAGCACAGATACGCAGTATTTT.

CDR3 sequence reads: CASSASGTRDSYNEQFF. In DNA, the CDR3 is TGTGCCAGCAGCGCCTCCGGGACTAGGGACTCCTACAATGAGCAGTTCTTC. The rearrangement links TRBV9 to TRBJ2-1; 8 bases agree with TRBD2. The ends lost 3 bases at V and 0 bases at J; junction bases unmatched: 8. The CDR3 covers 17 residues. Germline V gene sequence: CDR1 SGDLS, CDR2 YYNGEE.

J is TRBJ1-1 and V is TRBV9; 9 positions agree with TRBD1. The ends lost 4 bases at V and 0 bases at J; junction bases unmatched: 7. The germline V gene encodes CDR1 SGDLS and CDR2 YYNGEE. The CDR3 is made up of 16 amino acids. The CDR3 region is CASSPGRTGVNTEAFF. The CDR3 coding sequence is TGTGCCAGCAGCCCCGGGAGGACAGGGGTGAACACTGAAGCTTTCTTT. The full variable domain, completed using reference TRBV9 and TRBJ1-1, is DSGVTQTPKHLITATGQRVTLRCSPRSGDLSVYWYQQSLDQGLQFLIQYYNGEERAKGNILERFSAQQFPDLHSELNLSSLELGDSALYFCASSPGRTGVNTEAFFGQGTRLTVV.

The DNA for the CDR3 is TGTGCCAGCAGTCTGTACAGGGGCTCCTTTAAAGAACTGTTTTTT. This gives the protein CASSLYRGSFKELFF. The chain employs TRBV28 and TRBJ1-4, with 7 bases matching TRBD1. Looked up from germline, CDR1 is MDHEN and CDR2 is SYDVKM. The CDR3 sequence is 15 residues long. V lost 5 bases and J lost 12; bases outside the gene matches: 15. Filled out from reference TRBV28 and TRBJ1-4, the complete variable domain reads DVKVTQSSRYLVKRTGEKVFLECVQDMDHENMFWYRQDPGLGLRLIYFSYDVKMKEKGDIPEGYSVSREKKERFSLILESASTNQTSMYLCASSLYRGSFKELFFGSGTQLSVL.

This clone was observed at least ten times. This chain joins TRBV29-1 and TRBJ2-1; 8 nucleotides match TRBD2. Germline V gene data show CDR1 as SQVTM and CDR2 as ANQGSEA. CDR3 size: 15 residues. The V segment lost 0 bases and the J segment 6 bases; nucleotides outside the gene matches: 7. CDR3 protein: CSVEDGAGVFNEQFF. The CDR3 DNA reads as TGCAGCGTTGAAGACGGAGCGGGAGTATTCAATGAGCAGTTCTTC.

V gene TRBV27 combines with J gene TRBJ2-7, with a possible D match to TRBD1 (6 bases). V gave up 3 bases and J gave up 1 base, with 10 bases separating them. There are 14 residues in the CDR3. From germline, CDR1 is MNHEY and CDR2 SMNVEV (reference sequence). The CDR3: CASSLQGRSYEQYF. The CDR3 region has the DNA TGTGCCAGCAGTTTGCAGGGGAGATCCTACGAGCAGTACTTC.

The chain recombines TRBV27 with TRBJ2-6, with no clear D. The CDR3 sequence is 16 residues long. Between the trimmed V and J ends, which lost 4 bases and 0 bases, there was a span of 10 bases. Germline CDR1 is MNHEY and CDR2 is SMNVEV (reference sequence). DNA of the CDR3: TGTGCCAGCAGTTACGCCGAGGTCTCTGGGGCCAACGTCCTGACTTTC. It codes for CASSYAEVSGANVLTF.

The chain employs TRBV19 and TRBJ2-1, with TRBD2 matching 11 bases. The V and J ends lost 5 bases and 12 bases, in that order; junction bases with no gene match: 3. Per the germline V gene, CDR1 is LNHDA and CDR2 is SQIVND (reference sequence). The CDR3 has 12 residues. This CDR3 reads CASSGTSGPQFF. DNA for the CDR3: TGTGCCAGTAGTGGGACTAGCGGTCCGCAGTTCTTC.

The J gene is TRBJ1-2, the V gene TRBV14, with D tentatively TRBD1 (5 bases). CDR1 SGHDN and CDR2 FVKESK come from the germline V gene. V lost 0 bases and J 2 bases, leaving 13 bases between the germline ends. The CDR3 has 16 residues. The CDR3, as DNA: TGTGCCAGCAGCCAAGATAGGGCAGGGAAGAACTATGGCTACACCTTC. It is translated as CASSQDRAGKNYGYTF.

The CDR3: CASSLIAGGRSGELFF. CDR3 in DNA: TGCGCCAGCAGCTTGATCGCGGGAGGTCGCTCCGGGGAGCTGTTTTTT. This chain links TRBV5-1 with TRBJ2-2; TRBD2 aligns across 8 bases. The length of the CDR3 is 16 residues. J gave up 6 bases and V 1 base, and 8 bases lay outside the gene matches. The germline V gene encodes CDR1 SGHRS and CDR2 YFSETQ.

Here the CDR3 DNA reads TGTGCCAGCTCACTAAACAGGGCAGATCAGCCCCAGCATTTT. Residues: CASSLNRADQPQHF. The chain employs TRBV18 and TRBJ1-5; a possible D gene is TRBD1 (6 bases). Per the germline V gene, CDR1 is KGHSH and CDR2 is LQKENI. CDR3 length equals 14 residues. V lost 4 bases and J lost 5, with 12 bases in between.

The chain employs TRBV7-9 and TRBJ1-1, with D tentatively TRBD1 (6 bases). This CDR3 has 14 residues. CDR1 SEHNR and CDR2 FQNEAQ come from the germline V gene (reference sequence). Trimming stripped 3 bases from V and 5 bases from J, with 13 bases between. The CDR3 loop is CASSLAGARTEAFF. The CDR3, as DNA: TGTGCCAGCAGCTTGGCAGGGGCCCGGACTGAAGCTTTCTTT. Complete variable domain (other parts from reference TRBV7-9 and TRBJ1-1): DTGVSQNPRHKITKRGQNVTFRCDPISEHNRLYWYRQTLGQGPEFLTYFQNEAQLEKSRLLSDRFSAERPKGSFSTLEIQRTEQGDSAMYLCASSLAGARTEAFFGQGTRLTVV.

The chain is built from TRBV6-5 and TRBJ1-1, with 8 bases lining up with TRBD1. V lost 2 bases to trimming and J lost 5 bases; unmatched junction nucleotides: 7. Per the germline V gene, CDR1 is MNHEY and CDR2 is SVGAGI. The CDR3 is 15 amino acids. CDR3 nucleotides: TGTGCCAGCAGTTACCTTTCCACAGGGGGGACTGAAGCTTTCTTT. It codes for CASSYLSTGGTEAFF.

This chain joins TRBV6-4 and TRBJ2-1; 9 bases are a match to TRBD2. Trimming cost V 3 bases and J 8 bases; bases outside gene matches: 11. This CDR3 contains 16 residues. Germline V lookup: CDR1 MRHNA, CDR2 SNTAGT. CDR3 sequence reads: CASSERMGGREDEQFF. The DNA of the CDR3 is TGTGCCAGCAGTGAGAGGATGGGCGGGAGGGAGGATGAGCAGTTCTTC.

The CDR3 spells CASSPGLAGLSYEQYF. The CDR3 region has the DNA TGTGCCAGTAGTCCAGGACTAGCGGGGCTCTCCTACGAGCAGTACTTC. V gene TRBV19 combines with J gene TRBJ2-7; 12 positions agree with TRBD2. The V and J ends lost 5 bases and 0 bases, in that order; junction bases with no gene match: 5. This CDR3 contains 16 residues. Germline loops: CDR1 LNHDA, CDR2 SQIVND (reference sequence).

CDR3 sequence reads: CSAFLGEKLFF. CDR3 in DNA: TGCAGTGCTTTCCTAGGTGAAAAACTGTTTTTT. J is TRBJ1-4 and V is TRBV20-1; D unclear. CDR1 DFQATT and CDR2 SNEGSKA come from the germline V gene (reference sequence). V was pared by 5 bases and J by 7 bases, with 8 bases between. CDR3 length equals 11 residues.